This is a list of T cell receptor beta chains from one sample in a study of T cell clonotyping in hematopoietic cell transplantation. Generated by immunoSEQ multiplex PCR, the TCRdb table keeps only in-frame clones and is missing some. The table has fewer than 30,000 clones, approximately 95% seen once; the top ten hold less than 1.5%. Specimen: peripheral blood mononuclear cells. These receptors were obtained from a man in his fifties in good health. Some clones in this sample may be carry-over from other donors' samples. The CDR3 runs from the conserved cysteine through the conserved F or W. A D gene is named only where the DNA matches it firmly. Only some rows state a clone size, as once, few, many or a class for expanded clones.

abundance | j_gene | d_gene | v_gene | CDR3nt | CDR3aa
NA | TRBJ1-6 | NA | TRBV2 | TGTGCCAGCAGCGAGAGCTCCTATAATTCACCCCTCCACTTT | CASSESSYNSPLHF
NA | TRBJ1-2 | NA | TRBV29-1 | TGCAGCGTTGAGGGACTGAACTATGGCTACACCTTC | CSVEGLNYGYTF
NA | TRBJ1-5 | NA | TRBV7-2 | TGTGCCAGCAGCCCAACAACAGGGCGTTTTGATCCCCAGCATTTT | CASSPTTGRFDPQHF
NA | TRBJ1-5 | NA | TRBV30 | TGTGCCTGGAGTGTTTCCGGAGGGGAGCCCCAGCATTTT | CAWSVSGGEPQHF
NA | TRBJ2-3 | NA | TRBV30 | TGTGCCTGGAACTCTCGGGGGTCGATCACAGATACGCAGTATTTT | CAWNSRGSITDTQYF
NA | TRBJ2-7 | NA | TRBV4-2 | TGTGCCAGCAGCCAAAGTTCCCGAGGAGTGAAGGGGCGATTCGGCGAGCAGTACTTC | CASSQSSRGVKGRFGEQYF
once | TRBJ2-7 | NA | TRBV4-1 | TGCGCCAGCAGCCAAGTGTGGGGACGTAGCTCCTACGAGCAGTACTTC | CASSQVWGRSSYEQYF
NA | TRBJ2-7 | TRBD1 | TRBV7-9 | TGTGCCAGCACCGTAGGACAGGGGCCCCACGAGCAGTACTTC | CASTVGQGPHEQYF
NA | TRBJ1-1 | NA | TRBV4-3 | TGCGCCAGCAGCCCCCGGTCTATCGTAGCCTACACTGAAGCTTTCTTT | CASSPRSIVAYTEAFF
NA | TRBJ2-1 | NA | TRBV4-3 | TGCGCCAGCAGCCAAGTTTACCAGTACAATGAGCAGTTCTTC | CASSQVYQYNEQFF
NA | TRBJ1-5 | NA | TRBV7-3 | TGTGCCAGCAGCTTAGCCCGAAATCAGCCCCAGCATTTT | CASSLARNQPQHF
NA | TRBJ2-7 | TRBD2 | TRBV7-2 | TGTGCCAGCAGCTTAGCGGCGGGGGGTCAATACGAGCAGTACTTC | CASSLAAGGQYEQYF
NA | TRBJ1-5 | NA | TRBV28 | TGTGCCAGCGCACTAAGCAATCAGCCCCAGCATTTT | CASALSNQPQHF
NA | TRBJ1-4 | NA | TRBV9 | TGTGCCAGCAGCGTGGGGGGGTATAATGAAAAACTGTTTTTT | CASSVGGYNEKLFF
NA | TRBJ2-5 | NA | TRBV15 | TGTGCCACCAGCAGAGAGGGGGCATACCAAGAGACCCAGTACTTC | CATSREGAYQETQYF
NA | TRBJ1-4 | NA | TRBV6-6 | TGTGCCAGCAGCTACTCGACTACAACTAATGAAAAACTGTTTTTT | CASSYSTTTNEKLFF
NA | TRBJ2-7 | NA | TRBV5-5 | TGTGCCAGCAGCACGGCGTACGAGCAGTACTTC | CASSTAYEQYF
NA | TRBJ2-7 | NA | TRBV5-5 | TGTGCCAGCAGCTTCGAAACCCTGGGGCAGTACTTC | CASSFETLGQYF
NA | TRBJ2-2 | TRBD1 | TRBV5-1 | TGCGCCAGCACCCAGAGGACAGGGAGAAACACCGGGGAGCTGTTTTTT | CASTQRTGRNTGELFF
NA | TRBJ2-2 | NA | TRBV7-6 | TGTGCCAGCAGCTTAGCGAGGATGGGAGGAGGGGCCGGGGAGCTGTTTTTT | CASSLARMGGGAGELFF
NA | TRBJ1-3 | TRBD1 | TRBV7-2 | TGTGCCAGCAGCTTGTACCAGGGGGGTGGAAACACCATATATTTT | CASSLYQGGGNTIYF
NA | TRBJ1-2 | TRBD1 | TRBV5-1 | TGCGCCAGCAGCTTGGCGGGACAGGGGGTTGGCTACACCTTC | CASSLAGQGVGYTF
NA | TRBJ1-1 | NA | TRBV19 | TGTGCCAGTACCCCAGGCTATGTGACTGAAGCTTTCTTT | CASTPGYVTEAFF
NA | TRBJ1-1 | TRBD1 | TRBV11-2 | TGTGCCAGCAGCTCCGGGAACAGGGGCGGCACTGAAGCTTTCTTT | CASSSGNRGGTEAFF
NA | TRBJ1-2 | NA | TRBV9 | TGTGCCAGCAGCCGAGACAGCTATGGCTACACCTTC | CASSRDSYGYTF
few | TRBJ2-7 | NA | TRBV19 | TGTGCCAGTAGTATAGGTAGGGGCGGCTCCTACGAGCAGTACTTC | CASSIGRGGSYEQYF
NA | TRBJ1-5 | NA | TRBV7-9 | TGTGCCAGCAGCTTCTCTCTGTTGACCGAACGGGGGGATCAGCCCCAGCATTTT | CASSFSLLTERGDQPQHF
NA | TRBJ1-2 | TRBD1 | TRBV18 | TGTGCCAGCTCACCACAGCCGACAGGGGAGGATGGCTACACCTTC | CASSPQPTGEDGYTF
NA | TRBJ1-1 | TRBD1 | TRBV9 | TGTGCCAGCAGCGCCCAACAGGGGGCCACTGAAGCTTTCTTT | CASSAQQGATEAFF
once | TRBJ2-1 | NA | TRBV29-1 | TGCAGCGTTGAAGGGATCGGGGATTCTTACAATGAGCAGTTCTTC | CSVEGIGDSYNEQFF
NA | TRBJ1-1 | TRBD1 | TRBV2 | TGTGCCAGTCCAAAGGGACAGGAGGGCGCTGAAGCTTTCTTT | CASPKGQEGAEAFF
NA | TRBJ2-5 | NA | TRBV5-8 | TGTGCCAGCAGCCCGGTCCGACACCTTCAGGGAGAGACCCAGTACTTC | CASSPVRHLQGETQYF
NA | TRBJ1-1 | NA | TRBV6-5 | TGTGCCAGCAGTTACCAGGGCGCGGAGAACACTGAAGCTTTCTTT | CASSYQGAENTEAFF
NA | TRBJ2-7 | TRBD2 | TRBV30 | TGTGCCTGGAGACGGCTAGCGGGGGAGTACGAGCAGTACTTC | CAWRRLAGEYEQYF
NA | TRBJ2-5 | TRBD2 | TRBV2 | TGTGCCAGCAGTAGGACTAGCGGGGGGACACAAGAGACCCAGTACTTC | CASSRTSGGTQETQYF
NA | TRBJ2-1 | TRBD1 | TRBV5-6 | TGTGCCAGCAGCCCGGGACAGGGAAATGAGCAGTTCTTC | CASSPGQGNEQFF
NA | TRBJ1-1 | NA | TRBV4-1 | TGCGCCAGCAGCCGACCGCACGGGGGAAACACTGAAGCTTTCTTT | CASSRPHGGNTEAFF
once | TRBJ2-1 | TRBD2 | TRBV29-1 | TGCAGCGCAATCTCCGGGACTAGCGGGGGGCACTCCTACAATGAGCAGTTCTTC | CSAISGTSGGHSYNEQFF
NA | TRBJ1-5 | TRBD1 | TRBV2 | TGTGCCAGCAGTGGGGGGACAGGGGGAGGTCAGCCCCAGCATTTT | CASSGGTGGGQPQHF
NA | TRBJ2-7 | TRBD1 | TRBV7-9 | TGTGCCAGCAGCTCTCCAACCGGGACAGGTTTAAGCGAGCAGTACTTC | CASSSPTGTGLSEQYF
once | TRBJ1-4 | TRBD1 | TRBV6-5 | TGTGCCAGCAGTTACGACAGGGGTGAAAAACTGTTTTTT | CASSYDRGEKLFF
once | TRBJ2-7 | NA | TRBV11-3 | TGTGCCAGCAGCTACATCGGGCCTTACAGCGAGCAGTACTTC | CASSYIGPYSEQYF
once | TRBJ1-3 | NA | TRBV7-9 | TGTGCCAGCAGCTTACGTCAGGGGGGAAACACCATATATTTT | CASSLRQGGNTIYF
NA | TRBJ1-4 | NA | TRBV7-6 | TGTGCCAGCAGCCGGGCCGCAACTAATGAAAAACTGTTTTTT | CASSRAATNEKLFF
NA | TRBJ1-1 | NA | TRBV28 | TGTGCCGGAAGGGGGGGACCCATGAACACTGAAGCTTTCTTT | CAGRGGPMNTEAFF
NA | TRBJ2-6 | NA | TRBV7-9 | TGTGCCAGCACCCCCTGGGGGCCGATGAACTCTGGGGCCAACGTCCTGACTTTC | CASTPWGPMNSGANVLTF
NA | TRBJ2-7 | NA | TRBV29-1 | TGCAGCGCCGGGAATCGGGACGAGCAGTACTTC | CSAGNRDEQYF
NA | TRBJ2-7 | NA | TRBV2 | TGTGCCAGCAGTGCCCGGGGAAACCATGACGAGCAGTACTTC | CASSARGNHDEQYF
once | TRBJ2-2 | NA | TRBV5-1 | TGCGCCAGCAGCGCGCCGGTCAGGGGTCACACCGGGGAGCTGTTTTTT | CASSAPVRGHTGELFF
NA | TRBJ2-6 | NA | TRBV19 | TGTGCCAGTAGTATTACGACGAGACGCTCTGGGGCCAACGTCCTGACTTTC | CASSITTRRSGANVLTF
NA | TRBJ1-4 | TRBD1 | TRBV5-6 | TGTGCCAGCAGCCCACAAACAGGGGGCGGTGAAAAACTGTTTTTT | CASSPQTGGGEKLFF
NA | TRBJ2-3 | TRBD2 | TRBV28 | TGTGCCAGCAGTTTTCCCCTTATATTAGCGGGTAATAGCACAGATACGCAGTATTTT | CASSFPLILAGNSTDTQYF
once | TRBJ2-2 | TRBD2 | TRBV29-1 | TGCAGCGCCAACCTTGGAGGCGGGGGCGGGGAGCTGTTTTTT | CSANLGGGGGELFF
NA | TRBJ2-2 | TRBD2 | TRBV9 | TGTGCCTCCGGGACTAGCGGTACCGGGGAGCTGTTTTTT | CASGTSGTGELFF
NA | TRBJ2-7 | NA | TRBV19 | TGTGCCAGTAGCGGGGTTTCCCGCTCCTACGAGCAGTACTTC | CASSGVSRSYEQYF
NA | TRBJ1-4 | NA | TRBV7-2 | TGTGCCACCGGGCCAACTGGGGAAAAACTGTTTTTT | CATGPTGEKLFF
NA | TRBJ1-2 | NA | TRBV6-1 | TGTGCCAGCAGTCTGGACTCTTTCTATGGCTACACCTTC | CASSLDSFYGYTF
NA | TRBJ1-2 | NA | TRBV6-4 | TGTGCCACTAATTGGGTAGGGGTCTATGGCTACACCTTC | CATNWVGVYGYTF
NA | TRBJ1-5 | TRBD1 | TRBV28 | TGTGCCAGCAGTTTAGGGACAGAGCGGCCCCAGCATTTT | CASSLGTERPQHF
NA | TRBJ2-7 | TRBD1 | TRBV5-1 | TGCGCCAGCAGCATTCGGACAGGGGTGGGCTACGAGCAGTACTTC | CASSIRTGVGYEQYF